In this sample, the clone carrying this T cell receptor beta chain turned up many times. Its cognate antigen is unknown. This sample was included in a study of neurological immune-mediated disorders. Findings of the study overall: HTLV-1-associated myelopathy showed the most TCR clonal expansion; multiple sclerosis the least, below healthy controls.

The CDR3 runs 13 residues. V lost 2 bases, J lost 1 base, and 5 bases lay in between. The V gene's germline CDR1 is MNHEY and CDR2 SMNVEV (reference sequence). It was by 5'RACE with 10-nucleotide random UMIs that the cDNA was made. Each CDR3 protein gets one entry after TCRdb re-called the 5' RACE reads with MiXCR. The table shows just over 50,000 distinct CDR3 sequences, with over 3% occurring only once. This sequence originates from a man aged 40-49 years with multiple sclerosis. The sequenced sample consisted of PBMCs. The chain recombines TRBV27 with TRBJ1-1; no clear D gene. The CDR3 sequence: CASSLTGNTEAFF. CDR3 nucleotides: TGTGCCAGCAGTTTAACTGGGAACACTGAAGCTTTCTTT.